This T cell receptor beta chain was found in a study of T-cell reconstitution after alpha-beta-depleted transplantation in children. In germline, CDR1 is MDHEN, CDR2 SYDVKM. CDR3 length equals 12 residues. The V gene lost 4 bases and the J gene lost 4 bases, with 5 bases spanning the gap. This clonotype was detected a few times. Its antigen is currently unknown. TCRbeta library preparation incorporated unique molecular identifiers. TCRdb reanalysed the PCR reads using MiXCR and keeps one entry per CDR3 protein. The table shows about 200,000 distinct CDR3 sequences, with 6.3% occurring only once. Study-wide results and caveats: Surviving recipient T cells and thymic progenitors produced the high day-60 TCRbeta diversity seen in some patients. It was reported that alpha-beta T cells came from several hundred expanded graft clones (about two months after transplant). The authors attributed T-cell counts and diversity one year after transplant mostly to newly produced T cells.

This specimen was PBMCs, taken before TCRalphabeta/CD19-depleted stem cell transplant. The chain joins TRBV28 to TRBJ1-5, with D tentatively TRBD1 (5 bases). This TCR came from a girl under two years old with combined immunodeficiency, due to receive a stem cell transplant. The DNA for the CDR3 is TGTGCCAGCAGTTGGACAAATCAGCCCCAGCATTTT. Its protein is CASSWTNQPQHF.